The source of this TCR beta chain is a study of cytomegalovirus exposure and HLA in healthy donors. This CDR3 region has 14 residues. Trimming at V came to 6 bases and at J to 1 base, leaving 4 bases not matched to a gene. Germline CDR1 is MNHNS and CDR2 is SASEGT. Whole-study findings and limits: In a later analysis, DRB1 alleles had the most associated TCRs; HLA-C alleles the fewest.

PCR used 60 Vbeta primers and 13 Jbeta primers. Per the authors' pipeline: Counted up in a later analysis, unique TCR beta chains came to some 75 million, with around 12 million shared. Measured with immunoSEQ multiplex PCR; TCRdb has only the in-frame clones, and not every one. V and J calls and clone size come straight from that table; D and trimming were deduced from the DNA. Of 150,000 to 200,000 clones in the sample, about 88% were seen once. With regard to this clone: Its specificity is unknown.

Input material: PBMCs. The sequence was collected from a girl less than two years old in good health and CMV-seronegative. The rearrangement uses TRBV6-1 and TRBJ1-2, with 8 bases identical to TRBD1. The DNA for the CDR3 is TGTGCCAGCAGCGGACAGGGAGATAACTATGGCTACACCTTC. Translated, it gives CASSGQGDNYGYTF.